This T cell receptor (beta chain) was identified during a study of human T cells and chemical hapten exposure (dated by TCRdb to 2020 to 2023). Study-wide context: For sensitization, 2% DPC in acetone was applied to a 2 cm by 2 cm area of upper inner arm skin. Throughout the approximately 23-week study period, patients were also given weekly therapeutic DPC doses on the scalp. Patch testing was done on the upper back using Finn chambers containing 0.01% DPC, and results were scored after 6 days according to International Contact Dermatitis Research Group standards. The patient cohort, mostly female, included alopecia areata with under or over 50% scalp involvement, alopecia totalis and alopecia universalis. The libraries were sequenced as a pool, and the TCR yield per sample differed mostly because of small variations in library volumes within the pool. Peripheral blood TCR repertoire changes were tracked in vivo in alopecia patients during primary and secondary sensitization to the hapten diphenylcyclopropenone (DPC). Blood samples were taken from patients before sensitization (week 0) and at 2, 6 and about 24 weeks after DPC sensitization. Approximately 28 alopecia patients gave blood for TCR sequencing at one to four time points (pre-sensitization, 2, 6 and 24 weeks).

This clonotype showed up many times. What this receptor recognizes is not known. It has no much larger one-base neighbor in the sample; base qualities were not kept. Beyond this particular receptor, the publication reports: Repeated subsampling changed both the strength of the expansion versus patch-test correlation and the threshold at which the correlation became significant. Expanded TCRs formed significantly more large CDR3 similarity clusters than pre-sensitization or healthy control sets, consistent with antigen-driven responses. Patch test score was positively correlated with the number of PT1 expanded TCRs, with significance at thresholds 8, 16 and 32 but not at 4. Alopecia, a presumed autoimmune disease, was present in all patients, so the immune response of the patients might differ from that of healthy individuals. The number of TCRs above 1 in 1000 frequency did not change with DPC sensitization; there was no evidence of global repertoire structure alterations.

Including the terminal cysteine and phenylalanine, the CDR3 comprises 13 residues. The retained sequence is limited to the CDR3, 39 bases, with the frame set at the first base. The germline V gene (reference sequence) yields MNHEY for CDR1 and SMNVEV for CDR2. V sheds 3 bases and J sheds 6 bases, leaving 8 bases between their ends. Library preparation used RACE. The listed sequencing device is NextSeq 500. During library preparation, unique molecular identifiers were attached to individual cDNA molecules so that TCRs could be counted quantitatively and reproducibly. From each blood RNA sample, both TCR alpha and TCR beta chains were sequenced. The authors' pipeline ran thus. The median number of TCRs per sample was around 100,000, ranging from 23,224 to 690,600. The Decombinator software suite was used to annotate V, J and CDR3 in the TCR reads. To make PS versus PT1 abundance plots, every sample was subsampled to the same number of TCRs (28,000). Expanded TCRs were defined as absent before sensitization and observed at least eight times at the 2-week time point. TCRdb reprocessing: public reads trimmed at Q25 with fastp, clones called with MiXCR, in-frame beta chains kept. Identical CDR3 protein sequences are pooled into one entry, listed with their most common genes and DNA. The V and J calls were determined by TCRdb, not by the authors. The table for this sample lists 250,000 to 300,000 distinct CDR3 sequences; 7.5% to 9% of them were counted only once. Of the sample, around 1.2% is held by the ten largest clones.

What the time point label conveys for this sample: pre-sensitization, week 0. In light of the paper, this sample's treatment or condition label describes: therapeutic diphenylcyclopropenone sensitization with weekly scalp DPC. At every patch-test visit, the blood draw took place before the patch test was put on. To be eligible, patients had to be aged 18 to 70, diagnosed with alopecia and judged suitable for DPC therapy, while pregnant patients were excluded. Total RNA was isolated from unfractionated whole blood collected in Tempus Blood RNA tubes. The V gene is TRBV27 and the J gene is TRBJ2-2, with the D gene too uncertain to name. Sequences were derived from whole blood, sampled in connection with sensitization to the hapten diphenylcyclopropenone (DPC). This TCR was sampled from a man in his late teens or twenties with alopecia areata. Some clones in this sample may be carry-over from other donors' samples. Here is the DNA: TGTGCCAGCAGTTTGGTAGGCTCCGGGGAGCTGTTTTTT. This yields the protein CASSLVGSGELFF.